The T cell receptor beta chain under discussion was sequenced for a study of blood T cell repertoires in COVID-19. The assay was immunoSEQ multiplex PCR, and TCRdb's table has in-frame clones only and misses some. The sample has 65,000 to 95,000 clones; about 80% are singletons. This clone was found a few times. The CDR3 length is 12 residues. Trimming took off 5 bases at V and 6 bases at J, with 8 bases between the two ends. The specimen was peripheral blood. The receptor's source is a man in his forties or fifties with active or convalescent COVID-19. The chain uses TRBV12-3 or TRBV12-4 and TRBJ2-1; D is unclear. The CDR3 spells CASSTAFNEQFF. CDR3 sequence (DNA): TGTGCCAGCAGTACTGCCTTCAATGAGCAGTTCTTC.